The present T cell receptor (beta chain) was sequenced within a study of metastatic and nonmetastatic thyroid tumors. Study context: Both malignant and benign thyroid patients supplied peripheral blood and tumor or nodule tissue samples, across which the repertoires of these patients were then compared.

TCRdb ran MiXCR on the PCR reads. This table holds 30,000 to 40,000 clones, approximately 15% found once. Every patient was untreated before thyroid surgery. The CDR3 consists of 12 residues. CDR1 is LNHNV and CDR2 is YYDKDF in the germline V gene (reference sequence). The V end was cut by 4 bases, the J end by 8 bases, with 11 bases between. The receptor comes from a female donor with papillary thyroid cancer or a benign thyroid nodule (not recorded which). Some clones in this sample may be carry-over from other donors' samples. This chain connects TRBV15 to TRBJ2-5, with unresolved D. Sequenced material: blood. The CDR3 loop is CATSNKQYTQYF. Here the CDR3 DNA reads TGTGCCACCAGCAACAAGCAATATACCCAGTACTTC.